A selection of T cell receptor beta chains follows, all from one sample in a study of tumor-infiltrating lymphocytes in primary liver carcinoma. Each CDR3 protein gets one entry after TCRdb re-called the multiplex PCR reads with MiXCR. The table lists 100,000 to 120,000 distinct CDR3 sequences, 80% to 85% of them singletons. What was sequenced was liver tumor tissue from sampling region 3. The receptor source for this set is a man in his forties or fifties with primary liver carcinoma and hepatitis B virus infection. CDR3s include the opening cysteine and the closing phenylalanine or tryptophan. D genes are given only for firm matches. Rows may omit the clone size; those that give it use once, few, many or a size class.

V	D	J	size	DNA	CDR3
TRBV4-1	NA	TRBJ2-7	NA	TGCGCCAGCAGCCAAGTCTCAAGCGGCCCGTACGAGCAGTACTTC	CASSQVSSGPYEQYF
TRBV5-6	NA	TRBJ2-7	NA	TGTACCAGCAGCTCCTGTGGTCTCTCTTCCTACGAGCAGTACTTC	CTSSSCGLSSYEQYF
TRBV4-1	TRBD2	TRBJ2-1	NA	TGCACCAGCAGCCAAGAGCTGACTAGCGGGCAAAGTGAGCAGCTCTTC	CTSSQELTSGQSEQLF
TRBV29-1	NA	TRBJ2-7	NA	TGCAGTGCAATGACACCTGGGACCGGCACTCCCTACGAGCAGTACTTC	CSAMTPGTGTPYEQYF
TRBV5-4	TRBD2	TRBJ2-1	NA	TGTGCCAGCAGCTGGGCTAGCGGAAGGACCAATGAGCAGTTCTTC	CASSWASGRTNEQFF
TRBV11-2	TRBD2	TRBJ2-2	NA	TGTGCCAGTAGCTTAGTGAGTAGCGGGGGCACCTGGGAGCTGTTTTTT	CASSLVSSGGTWELFF
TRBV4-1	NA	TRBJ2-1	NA	TGCGCCAGCAGCCAGGCTGTTATATATGACAATGAGCAGTTCTTC	CASSQAVIYDNEQFF
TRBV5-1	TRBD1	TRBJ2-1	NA	TGCGCCAGCAGCATCGCCGGGACAGATAACAATGAGCAGTTCTTC	CASSIAGTDNNEQFF
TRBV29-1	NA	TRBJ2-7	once	TGCAGTGTAAACTTTGGTACCTACGAGCAGTACTTC	CSVNFGTYEQYF
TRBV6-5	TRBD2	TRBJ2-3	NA	TGTGCCAGCAAACCAAGACTAGCGGTAACAGATACGCAGTATTTT	CASKPRLAVTDTQYF
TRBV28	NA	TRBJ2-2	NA	TGTGCCAGCAGTTTTGGGGGGAACACCGGGGAGCTGTTTTTT	CASSFGGNTGELFF
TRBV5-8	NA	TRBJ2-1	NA	TGTGCCAGCAGCTCCGGGTCTATAGGTGACAATGAGCAGTTCTTC	CASSSGSIGDNEQFF
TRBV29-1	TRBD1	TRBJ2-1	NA	TGCAGCGTTCTCAGGACAGGGGTGAAGGGTGAGCACTTCTTC	CSVLRTGVKGEHFF
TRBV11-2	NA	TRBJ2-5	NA	TGTGACAGCAGCCCCACGGACCAGCAGGTGGGGAGAGAGACCCAGTACTTC	CDSSPTDQQVGRETQYF
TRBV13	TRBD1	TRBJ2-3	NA	TGTGCCAACAGCTTAAGACAGGGACGGACCAGAGTTACGCAGTATTTT	CANSLRQGRTRVTQYF
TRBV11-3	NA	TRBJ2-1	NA	TGTGTCAGCAACTTAGGCGTCTCGAACAATGAGCTGTTCTTC	CVSNLGVSNNELFF
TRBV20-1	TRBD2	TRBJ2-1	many	TGCAGTGCTAGGACTAGCGGGGGCCTGAGCTCCTACAATGAGCAGTTCTTC	CSARTSGGLSSYNEQFF
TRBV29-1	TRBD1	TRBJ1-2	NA	TGCAGCGTAGGACAGGATACATATGGCTACACCTTC	CSVGQDTYGYTF
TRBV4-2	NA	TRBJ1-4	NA	TGTATCAGCAGCCAAGATCGTGCGCGGGGGGCAACTAATGAAAAACTGTTTTTT	CISSQDRARGATNEKLFF
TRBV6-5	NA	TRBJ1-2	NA	TGTGCCAGCAGGCCCCTGGGCAGGGGAAACTATGGCTACACCTTC	CASRPLGRGNYGYTF
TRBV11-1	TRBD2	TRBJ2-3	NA	TGTGCCGGCAGCTTAAGGGTCCCTACTAGCGGGAGAGCGACAGATACGCAGTATTTT	CAGSLRVPTSGRATDTQYF
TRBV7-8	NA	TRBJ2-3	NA	TGTGTCAGCAGCTCCGACTGTTACGAGGGTACGCAGTATTTT	CVSSSDCYEGTQYF
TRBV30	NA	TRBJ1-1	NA	TGTGGCTGGGGATGGGCTACAGCGAACACTGAGGCTTTCTTT	CGWGWATANTEAFF
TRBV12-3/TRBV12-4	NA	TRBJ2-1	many	TGTGCCAGCACCGACCAGAGTGGCAATGAGCAGTTCTTC	CASTDQSGNEQFF
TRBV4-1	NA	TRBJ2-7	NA	TGCACCAGAAGCCTAAAGGGGGGTGTCGAGCAGTACTTC	CTRSLKGGVEQYF
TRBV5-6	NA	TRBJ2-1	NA	TGTGCCAGCAGCTTGGTGTCGGGAGTCCCCTACAATGGGCAGTTCTTC	CASSLVSGVPYNGQFF
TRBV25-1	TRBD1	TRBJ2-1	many	TGTGCCAGCAGGGATTCAGGGGGTTCCTACAATGAGCAGTTCTTC	CASRDSGGSYNEQFF
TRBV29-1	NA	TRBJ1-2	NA	TGCAGCACCTCAGAGTTGGCTAACTATGGCTACACCTTC	CSTSELANYGYTF
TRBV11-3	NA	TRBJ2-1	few	TGTGCCAGCAGCTTAGGGGTCTGCGACAATGAGCAATTCTTC	CASSLGVCDNEQFF